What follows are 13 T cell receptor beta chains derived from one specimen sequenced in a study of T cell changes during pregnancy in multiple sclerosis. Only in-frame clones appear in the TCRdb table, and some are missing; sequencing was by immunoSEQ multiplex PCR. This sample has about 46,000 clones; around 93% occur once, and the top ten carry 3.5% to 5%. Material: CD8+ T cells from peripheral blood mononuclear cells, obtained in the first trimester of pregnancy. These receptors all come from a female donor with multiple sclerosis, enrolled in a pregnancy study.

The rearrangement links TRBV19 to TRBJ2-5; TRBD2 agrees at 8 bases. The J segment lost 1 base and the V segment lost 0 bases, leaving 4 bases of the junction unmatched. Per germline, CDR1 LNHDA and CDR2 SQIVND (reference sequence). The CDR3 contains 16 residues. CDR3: CASSIDTSGPQETQYF. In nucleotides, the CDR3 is TGTGCCAGTAGTATAGATACTAGCGGACCCCAAGAGACCCAGTACTTC.

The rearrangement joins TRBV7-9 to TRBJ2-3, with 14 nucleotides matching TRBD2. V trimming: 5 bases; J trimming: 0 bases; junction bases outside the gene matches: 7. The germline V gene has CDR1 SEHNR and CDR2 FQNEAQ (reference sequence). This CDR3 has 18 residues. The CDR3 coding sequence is TGTGCCAGCAGCCCGACTAGCGGGGGGGTCCATAGCACAGATACGCAGTATTTT. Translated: CASSPTSGGVHSTDTQYF.

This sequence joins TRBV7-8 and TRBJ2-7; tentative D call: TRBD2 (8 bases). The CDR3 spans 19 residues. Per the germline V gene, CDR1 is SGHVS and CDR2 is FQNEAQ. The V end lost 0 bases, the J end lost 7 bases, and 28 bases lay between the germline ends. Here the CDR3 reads CASSLAQFRGHPREGEQYF. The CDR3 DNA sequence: TGTGCCAGCAGCTTAGCGCAGTTTAGGGGGCATCCACGGGAGGGGGAGCAGTACTTC.

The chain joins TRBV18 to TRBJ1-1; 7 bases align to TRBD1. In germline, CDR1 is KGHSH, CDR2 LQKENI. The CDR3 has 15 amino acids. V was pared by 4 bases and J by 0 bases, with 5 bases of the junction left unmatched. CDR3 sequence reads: CASSRGTALNTEAFF. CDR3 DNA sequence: TGTGCCAGCTCACGCGGGACAGCTTTGAACACTGAAGCTTTCTTT.

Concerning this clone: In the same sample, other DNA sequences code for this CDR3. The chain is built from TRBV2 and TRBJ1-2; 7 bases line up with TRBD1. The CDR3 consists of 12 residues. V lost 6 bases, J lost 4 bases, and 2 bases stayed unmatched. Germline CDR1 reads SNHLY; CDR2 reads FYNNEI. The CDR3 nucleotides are TGTGCCAGCAGAGGGACAGCCTATGGCTACACCTTC. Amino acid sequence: CASRGTAYGYTF.

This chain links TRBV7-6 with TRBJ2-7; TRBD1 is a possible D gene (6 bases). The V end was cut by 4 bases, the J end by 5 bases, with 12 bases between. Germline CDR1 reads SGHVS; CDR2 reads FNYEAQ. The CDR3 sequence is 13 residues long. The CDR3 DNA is TGTGCCAGCAGCTCGCGACAGGACCACGAGCAGTACTTC. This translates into CASSSRQDHEQYF.

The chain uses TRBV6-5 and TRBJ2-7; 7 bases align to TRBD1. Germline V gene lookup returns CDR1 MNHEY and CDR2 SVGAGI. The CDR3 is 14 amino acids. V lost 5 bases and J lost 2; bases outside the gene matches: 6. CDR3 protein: CASSTRDRPYEQYF. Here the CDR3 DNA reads TGTGCCAGCAGTACCCGGGACAGACCCTACGAGCAGTACTTC.

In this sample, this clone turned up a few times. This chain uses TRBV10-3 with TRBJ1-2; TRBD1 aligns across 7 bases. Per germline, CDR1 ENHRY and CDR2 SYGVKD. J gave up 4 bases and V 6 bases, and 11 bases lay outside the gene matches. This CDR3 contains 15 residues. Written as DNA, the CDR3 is TGTGCCATCAGCGGGGGGGGGACAGAAGTCTATGGCTACACCTTC. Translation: CAISGGGTEVYGYTF.

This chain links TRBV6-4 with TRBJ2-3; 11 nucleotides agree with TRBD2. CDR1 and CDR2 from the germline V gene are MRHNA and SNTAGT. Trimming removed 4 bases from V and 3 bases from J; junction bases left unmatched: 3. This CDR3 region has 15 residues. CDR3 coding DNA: TGTGCCAGCAGTGTTTTAGCGGGGGGGACAGATACGCAGTATTTT. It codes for CASSVLAGGTDTQYF.

Here the CDR3 DNA reads TGTGCCAGCAGCTCCCCATTGTCAGATACGCAGTATTTT. Translation: CASSSPLSDTQYF. The chain employs TRBV5-4 and TRBJ2-3; no clear D. The CDR3 is 13 residues long. Germline V gene data show CDR1 as SGHNT and CDR2 as YYREEE (reference sequence). V lost 3 bases and J 4 bases, leaving 9 bases between the germline ends.

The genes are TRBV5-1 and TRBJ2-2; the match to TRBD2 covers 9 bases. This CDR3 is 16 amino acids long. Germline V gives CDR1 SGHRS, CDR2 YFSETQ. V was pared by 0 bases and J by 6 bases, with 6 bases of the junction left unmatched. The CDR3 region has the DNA TGCGCCAGCAGCTTGGCCCGTGCGGGGGGGCCCGGGGAGCTGTTTTTT. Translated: CASSLARAGGPGELFF.

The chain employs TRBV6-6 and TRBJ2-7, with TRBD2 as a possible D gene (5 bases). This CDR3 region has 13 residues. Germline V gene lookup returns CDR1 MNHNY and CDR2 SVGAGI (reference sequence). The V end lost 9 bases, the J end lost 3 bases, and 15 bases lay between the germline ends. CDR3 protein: CASRGFDGYEQYF. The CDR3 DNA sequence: TGTGCCAGTCGGGGTTTCGACGGCTACGAGCAGTACTTC.

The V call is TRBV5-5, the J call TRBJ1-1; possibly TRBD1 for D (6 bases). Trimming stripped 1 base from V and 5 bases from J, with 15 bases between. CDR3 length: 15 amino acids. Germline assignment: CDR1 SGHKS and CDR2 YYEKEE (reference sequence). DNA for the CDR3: TGTGCCAGCAGCTTGCTCGAGACAGGCTGGACTGAAGCTTTCTTT. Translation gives CASSLLETGWTEAFF.